The sequence of this T cell receptor (beta chain) was determined in a study of blood T cell repertoires in COVID-19. Study in general: The cDNA or gDNA used as material had been derived from T cells, B-cell-depleted T cells, or PBMCs.

Germline V CDR1 and CDR2: SGHNT, YENEEA. This CDR3 is 13 amino acids long. Trimming took off 4 bases at V and 3 bases at J, with 9 bases between the two ends. Profiling relied on immunoSEQ multiplex PCR, and the TCRdb table lists in-frame clones only, not all of them. The sample has fewer than 400,000 clones, about 90% seen once; the top ten hold less than 3.5%. Those enrolled in Seattle joined during active infection and were followed longitudinally afterward. Sequencing was carried out using peripheral blood. This sequence was found in a woman in her 30s with COVID-19, enrolled during active disease. The V call is TRBV11-3, the J call TRBJ1-1; D remains ambiguous. Written as DNA, the CDR3 is TGTGCCAGCAGCTATTTGTCGGACACTGAAGCTTTCTTT. Translated: CASSYLSDTEAFF. The full variable domain, with the rest looked up from reference TRBV11-3 and TRBJ1-1, is EAGVVQSPRYKIIEKKQPVAFWCNPISGHNTLYWYLQNLGQGPELLIRYENEEAVDDSQLPKDRFSAERLKGVDSTLKIQPAELGDSAVYLCASSYLSDTEAFFGQGTRLTVV.